Listed here are 10 T cell receptor beta chains from one sample, sequenced in a study of shared clonotypes between healthy human individuals. The assay was immunoSEQ multiplex PCR, and TCRdb's table has in-frame clones only and misses some. The repertoire consists of approximately 2,000,000 clones, with about 94% occurring once and the leading ten covering around 1.7%. Terminally differentiated effector memory CD45RA+ cells were excluded from the naive CD8 cells, which were CD45RO-negative and positively selected for CCR7. The sample comprised naive CD8+ T cells from PBMCs. The receptors stem from a man aged 18 to 30 in good health. Some clones in this sample may be carry-over from other donors' samples.

The chain links TRBV9 to TRBJ2-7; D is ambiguous. V gave up 4 bases and J gave up 2 bases, with 13 bases separating them. The CDR3 is 14 amino acids. The germline V gene encodes CDR1 SGDLS and CDR2 YYNGEE. The CDR3 nucleotides are TGTGCCAGCAGCCCCAGAGTCCTGCCCTACGAGCAGTACTTC. The encoded protein is CASSPRVLPYEQYF.

This clone was seen a single time. V and J are TRBV27 and TRBJ2-3; perhaps TRBD1 as D (5 bases). The V gene lost 11 bases and the J gene lost 3 bases, with 15 bases spanning the gap. Germline V gene data show CDR1 as MNHEY and CDR2 as SMNVEV (reference sequence). CDR3 length: 13 residues. CDR3 sequence reads: CASGGAWTDTQYF. The CDR3 DNA is TGTGCCTCCGGTGGGGCATGGACAGATACGCAGTATTTT.

The rearrangement joins TRBV9 to TRBJ1-2, with D uncertain. V lost 0 bases to trimming and J lost 0 bases, with 15 bases between them. CDR1 is SGDLS and CDR2 is YYNGEE in the germline V gene. There are 17 residues in the CDR3. The CDR3 here is CASSVAGSGHANYGYTF. The DNA of the CDR3 is TGTGCCAGCAGCGTAGCCGGGTCAGGCCATGCTAACTATGGCTACACCTTC. Full variable domain (missing parts from reference TRBV9 and TRBJ1-2): DSGVTQTPKHLITATGQRVTLRCSPRSGDLSVYWYQQSLDQGLQFLIQYYNGEERAKGNILERFSAQQFPDLHSELNLSSLELGDSALYFCASSVAGSGHANYGYTFGSGTRLTVV.

The chain joins TRBV10-3 to TRBJ2-1; TRBD2 aligns across 14 bases. The V segment lost 6 bases and the J segment 5 bases; nucleotides outside the gene matches: 12. This CDR3 is built from 18 residues. Germline CDR1 and CDR2: ENHRY and SYGVKD. This CDR3 is CAISPGTSGSPPDNEQFF. The CDR3, as DNA: TGTGCCATCAGCCCAGGGACTAGCGGGAGCCCCCCGGACAATGAGCAGTTCTTC.

This clone has a single count. V and J are TRBV13 and TRBJ2-7, with 7 bases aligning to TRBD2. The CDR3 runs to 16 residues. V was pared by 1 base and J by 1 base, with 7 bases of the junction left unmatched. The V gene's germline CDR1 is PRHDT and CDR2 FYEKMQ (reference sequence). The CDR3 region has the DNA TGTGCCAGCAGCTTAGATGTAGCGGGCCTTTCCTACGAGCAGTACTTC. This gives the protein CASSLDVAGLSYEQYF.

The J gene is TRBJ1-1, the V gene TRBV19, with 8 bases lining up with TRBD1. J lost 8 bases, V lost 3 bases, and 5 bases had no gene match. This CDR3 region has 13 residues. Germline V gives CDR1 LNHDA, CDR2 SQIVND (reference sequence). In nucleotides, the CDR3 is TGTGCCAGTAGTATGGGGGCAGGGGGCGAAGCTTTCTTT. Translation: CASSMGAGGEAFF.

This clone was picked up one time. The chain employs TRBV6-6 and TRBJ2-7; D gene ambiguous. This CDR3 contains 13 residues. Trimming removed 11 bases from V and 0 bases from J, with 14 bases in between. From germline, CDR1 is MNHNY and CDR2 SVGAGI (reference sequence). The CDR3 DNA reads as TGTGCCGCCACCGACACCTACTCCTACGAGCAGTACTTC. Translating gives CAATDTYSYEQYF.

The chain employs TRBV5-1 and TRBJ2-3, with 9 positions matching TRBD1. J was trimmed by 1 base and V by 3 bases; bases with no gene match: 6. There are 16 residues in the CDR3. The V gene's germline CDR1 is SGHRS and CDR2 YFSETQ. The CDR3: CASSWNRGLGTDTQYF. The CDR3 DNA reads as TGCGCCAGCAGCTGGAACAGGGGGCTTGGCACAGATACGCAGTATTTT.

The V call is TRBV27, the J call TRBJ2-7; D gene uncertain. CDR1 is MNHEY, CDR2 SMNVEV, per germline (reference sequence). The ends were cut back, 0 bases at V and 6 bases at J, with 6 bases in the middle. CDR3 size: 12 residues. DNA of the CDR3: TGTGCCAGCAGTTTATCTGCCCTCGAGCAGTACTTC. Amino acid sequence: CASSLSALEQYF.

In this sample, this clone turned up once. This chain joins TRBV7-8 and TRBJ2-7, with D hard to call. CDR1 and CDR2 from the germline V gene are SGHVS and FQNEAQ. The CDR3 runs to 11 residues. The V and J ends lost 5 bases and 5 bases respectively, with 7 bases between them. CDR3 region: CASSGLNEQYF. CDR3 bases: TGTGCCAGCAGCGGCCTTAACGAGCAGTACTTC.